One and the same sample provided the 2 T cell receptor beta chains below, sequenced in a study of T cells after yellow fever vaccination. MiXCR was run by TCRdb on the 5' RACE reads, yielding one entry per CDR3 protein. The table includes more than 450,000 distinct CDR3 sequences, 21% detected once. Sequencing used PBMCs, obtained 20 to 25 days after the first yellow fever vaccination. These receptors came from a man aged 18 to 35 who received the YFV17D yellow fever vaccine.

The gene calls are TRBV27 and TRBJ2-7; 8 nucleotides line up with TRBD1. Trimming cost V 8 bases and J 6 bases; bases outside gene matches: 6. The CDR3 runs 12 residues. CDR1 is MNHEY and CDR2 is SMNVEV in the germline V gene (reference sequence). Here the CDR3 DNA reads TGTGCCAGCGGCGGACAGGGAACCGAGCAGTACGTC. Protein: CASGGQGTEQYV.

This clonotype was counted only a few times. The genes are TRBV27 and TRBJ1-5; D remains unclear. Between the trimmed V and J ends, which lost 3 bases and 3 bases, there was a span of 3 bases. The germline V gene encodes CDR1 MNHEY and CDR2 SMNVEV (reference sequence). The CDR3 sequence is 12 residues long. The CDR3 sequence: CASSFTNQPQHF. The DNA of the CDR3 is TGTGCCAGCAGTTTTACCAATCAGCCCCAGCATTTT.